This T cell receptor beta chain was recovered during a study of CD8 T cells in Susac syndrome. TEMRA cells were FACS-enriched, and CD8+ and CD4+ T cells were isolated negatively. After extraction with the RNeasy kit, about 0.5 to 1 ug of the RNA was reverse transcribed using random hexamers. The amplification used immunoSEQ multiplex PCR on TCR beta CDR3; it spanned 54 Vbeta and 13 Jbeta. Each CDR3 protein gets one entry after TCRdb re-called the immunoSEQ multiplex PCR reads with MiXCR. The table has 180,000 or so distinct CDR3 sequences, around 95% seen once. CDR1 and CDR2 (germline): MDHEN, SYDVKM. This CDR3 contains 13 residues. Trimming took off 6 bases at V and 5 bases at J, with 13 bases between the two ends.

This sequence originates from a human donor in good health. Material for sequencing was CD4+ T cells from PBMCs. This chain uses TRBV28 with TRBJ1-2; D not certain. The CDR3 reads CASSPPGEYGYTF. The CDR3 bases are TGTGCCAGCAGCCCACCCGGAGAATATGGCTACACCTTC.